This TCR beta chain came from a study of cytomegalovirus exposure and HLA in healthy donors. The PCR contained 60 Vbeta and 13 Jbeta primers. In the authors' methods: Roughly 83 million unique TCR beta chains, about 11 million of them shared, were counted by a later analysis. The repertoire was sequenced with immunoSEQ multiplex PCR; TCRdb's copy has only in-frame clones and lacks some. That table supplies the V and J calls and clone size; D and trimming were determined from the DNA. The table shows approximately 120,000 clones, with 55% to 75% occurring only once. The study, taken as a whole, reports: Beyond CMV serostatus, there was no information to go on about immune exposure.

As concerns this clone: Its antigen is unknown.

At sampling all donors were nominally healthy, likely with unrecorded immune exposures. The TCR originated in a man between 25 and 39 years old in good health and CMV-seronegative. Material: PBMCs.

Here the CDR3 reads CATSRGSVSGREKLFF. The CDR3 region has the DNA TGTGCCACCAGCAGAGGGTCGGTTTCGGGTCGGGAAAAACTGTTTTTT. The chain has TRBV15 and TRBJ1-4; D gene uncertain. This CDR3 spans 16 amino acids. V was trimmed by 1 base and J by 8 bases, leaving 17 bases between them. Germline CDR1 is LNHNV and CDR2 is YYDKDF (reference sequence).